Shown below are 23 T cell receptor beta chains from a single sample sequenced in a study of T cell repertoires in cytomegalovirus infection. Via MiXCR, TCRdb re-called the reads, giving one row per CDR3 protein. The table has around 710,000 distinct CDR3 sequences, almost 30% seen once. These receptors' antigens are unknown. This sample comprised cultured CD8+ T cells from PBMCs, obtained from culture after CMV antigen stimulation. The receptors derive from a human donor in good health (CMV status not recorded). Some clones in this sample may be carry-over from other donors' samples.

This clonotype was seen repeatedly, ten times or more. V usage is TRBV7-8 and J usage is TRBJ2-2; possibly TRBD1 or TRBD2 for D (5 bases each). The germline V and J ends were trimmed by 3 bases and 10 bases, with 15 bases remaining between them. The CDR3 is 14 residues long. CDR1 SGHVS and CDR2 FQNEAQ come from the germline V gene. CDR3 loop: CASSLGRLVQELFF. For the CDR3, the DNA is TGTGCCAGCAGCTTGGGACGACTCGTCCAGGAGCTGTTTTTT.

This clonotype was recorded a few times. The V call is TRBV19, the J call TRBJ2-1; tentatively, D is TRBD2 (6 bases). Trimming left V 4 bases short and J 7 bases short, with 14 bases between. The CDR3 totals 14 residues. The V gene's germline CDR1 is LNHDA and CDR2 SQIVND (reference sequence). CDR3 residues: CASSTGTRANEQFF. The CDR3 region has the DNA TGTGCCAGTAGTACGGGGACTCGAGCGAATGAGCAGTTCTTC.

In its sample, this clonotype was seen a few times. This chain connects TRBV7-6 to TRBJ1-5; no reliable D call. The CDR3 loop spans 19 amino acids. V was trimmed by 2 bases and J by 1 base, leaving 21 bases between them. Germline-derived CDR1 and CDR2 are SGHVS and FNYEAQ. Here the CDR3 DNA reads TGTGCCAGCAGCTTAACTAAGGACGGAGGCGGAAGGAGCAATCAGCCCCAGCATTTT. This gives the protein CASSLTKDGGGRSNQPQHF.

The chain couples TRBV20-1 to TRBJ2-7; D call uncertain. The V end was cut by 3 bases, the J end by 6 bases, with 15 bases between. The V gene's germline CDR1 is DFQATT and CDR2 SNEGSKA (reference sequence). There are 13 residues in the CDR3. Here the CDR3 reads CSASHSGLGEQYF. The CDR3 DNA reads as TGCAGTGCTAGTCATAGTGGGCTCGGCGAGCAGTACTTC.

In its sample, this clonotype was seen once. The J gene is TRBJ2-2, the V gene TRBV4-1; TRBD1 matches 10 bases. Germline-derived CDR1 and CDR2 are MGHRA and YSYEKL. This CDR3 is built from 16 residues. The V gene end was trimmed by 5 bases and the J gene end by 7 bases; junction bases not matched to a gene: 10. CDR3 sequence reads: CASSGLGTGVSGELFF. Written as DNA, the CDR3 is TGCGCCAGCAGCGGTTTGGGGACAGGGGTTAGCGGGGAGCTGTTTTTT.

The chain employs TRBV27 and TRBJ1-1; possibly TRBD1 for D (6 bases). This CDR3 has 13 amino acids. Germline V gene lookup returns CDR1 MNHEY and CDR2 SMNVEV (reference sequence). The CDR3 sequence: CAVSGGLRTEAFF. CDR3 nucleotides: TGTGCTGTTAGTGGGGGGCTTAGAACTGAAGCTTTCTTT.

The chain recombines TRBV7-9 with TRBJ2-2; unclear D gene. CDR3 length equals 15 residues. Deletions cut 3 bases from V and 6 bases from J, with 14 bases between. Germline V gives CDR1 SEHNR, CDR2 FQNEAQ (reference sequence). The CDR3 loop reads CASSFGQVPAGELFF. As DNA, the CDR3 is TGTGCCAGCAGCTTCGGGCAGGTCCCCGCCGGGGAGCTGTTTTTT.

The chain links TRBV27 to TRBJ2-2; D perhaps matches TRBD1 (6 bases). CDR1 is MNHEY, CDR2 SMNVEV, per germline (reference sequence). Trimming cost V 6 bases and J 5 bases, with 16 bases left between them. The CDR3 has 15 amino acids. CDR3 region: CASSGQLDRTGELFF. DNA for the CDR3: TGTGCCAGCAGCGGACAATTGGACAGAACCGGGGAGCTGTTTTTT.

The chain links TRBV28 to TRBJ2-5, with a weak D call TRBD2 (5 bases). Germline CDR1 and CDR2: MDHEN and SYDVKM. The V gene lost 4 bases and the J gene lost 5 bases, with 14 bases spanning the gap. This CDR3 comprises 14 residues. The CDR3 loop is CASSSFGVEETQYF. CDR3 sequence (DNA): TGTGCCAGCAGTTCATTCGGGGTTGAGGAGACCCAGTACTTC.

This clonotype was observed at least ten times. The genes are TRBV29-1 and TRBJ2-2; D uncertain. The germline CDR1 and CDR2 sequences are SQVTM and ANQGSEA. The CDR3 totals 11 residues. V gave up 5 bases and J gave up 1 base, with 2 bases separating them. Here the CDR3 reads CSVRNTGELFF. CDR3 coding DNA: TGCAGCGTTCGGAACACCGGGGAGCTGTTTTTT.

The chain carries TRBV25-1 and TRBJ1-1; D is unclear. This CDR3 is built from 12 residues. Germline assignment: CDR1 MGHDK and CDR2 SYGVNS. Trimming removed 4 bases from V and 4 bases from J, with 7 bases in between. In DNA, the CDR3 is TGTGCCAGCAGTGGAAAAATCACTGAAGCTTTCTTT. Translated: CASSGKITEAFF. The variable domain in full, with the rest retrieved from reference TRBV25-1 and TRBJ1-1, is EADIYQTPRYLVIGTGKKITLECSQTMGHDKMYWYQQDPGMELHLIHYSYGVNSTEKGDLSSESTVSRIRTEHFPLTLESARPSHTSQYLCASSGKITEAFFGQGTRLTVV.

V gene TRBV6-2 or TRBV6-3 combines with J gene TRBJ1-5; D is undetermined. CDR3 size: 15 residues. The V end lost 0 bases, the J end lost 3 bases, and 9 bases lay between the germline ends. CDR1 MNHEY and CDR2 SVGEGT come from the germline V gene. CDR3 amino acids: CASSYSLNLNQPQHF. The CDR3 bases are TGTGCCAGCAGTTACTCGCTCAACCTCAATCAGCCCCAGCATTTT.

Notes on this clonotype: A read error may explain this, as a much larger clone is one base away. The chain joins TRBV27 to TRBJ1-2; tentative D call: TRBD1 (6 bases). The CDR3 sequence is 14 residues long. With 3 bases removed from V and 2 bases from J, the gap between germline ends came to 10 bases. CDR1 is MNHEY and CDR2 is SMNVEV in the germline V gene (reference sequence). Here the CDR3 DNA reads TGTGCCAGCAGTTTTGGACAGCCCAACTATGGCTACACCTTC. Protein product: CASSFGQPNYGYTF.

This clonotype has just one count. The chain couples TRBV12-3 or TRBV12-4 to TRBJ2-1, with TRBD2 matching over 7 bases. Trimming removed 6 bases from V and 8 bases from J; junction bases left unmatched: 16. This CDR3 has 16 amino acids. CDR3 in amino acids: CASSDRDYYEADEQFF. In nucleotides, the CDR3 is TGTGCCAGCAGCGACCGGGACTACTATGAGGCTGATGAGCAGTTCTTC.

The chain is built from TRBV11-3 and TRBJ2-7, with 11 bases fitting TRBD1. J gave up 5 bases and V 5 bases, and 5 bases lay outside the gene matches. This CDR3 contains 14 residues. The germline gives CDR1 SGHNT, CDR2 YENEEA. The CDR3 loop is CASSLDRGLNEQYV. As DNA, the CDR3 is TGTGCCAGCAGCCTGGACAGGGGGCTCAACGAGCAGTACGTC.

This clonotype was recorded many times. V gene TRBV7-6 combines with J gene TRBJ1-3; possible D gene TRBD1, 6 bases. The CDR3 is 15 amino acids. Trimming stripped 1 base from V and 4 bases from J, with 11 bases between. CDR1 SGHVS and CDR2 FNYEAQ come from the germline V gene. In DNA, the CDR3 is TGTGCCAGCAGCTTAGAACCAGGGGACGGAAACACCATATATTTT. This encodes CASSLEPGDGNTIYF.

The chain uses TRBV4-3 and TRBJ1-4; 7 positions match TRBD1. Germline V gene data show CDR1 as LGHNA and CDR2 as YSLEER. With V trimmed by 2 bases and J by 8 bases, 8 bases remained unmatched. The CDR3 covers 15 residues. CDR3 sequence reads: CASSQTTGMGEKLFF. CDR3 sequence (DNA): TGCGCCAGCAGCCAAACGACAGGGATGGGGGAAAAACTGTTTTTT.

CDR3 in DNA: TGTGCCAGCAGCTTAATGCTAGCGGGGGATGTAAATGAGCAGTTCTTC. Its protein product is CASSLMLAGDVNEQFF. The V call is TRBV7-9, the J call TRBJ2-1, with 10 bases matching TRBD2. There are 16 residues in the CDR3. J was trimmed by 7 bases and V by 2 bases; bases with no gene match: 8. Germline CDR1 SEHNR, CDR2 FQNEAQ (reference sequence).

The table lists this clonotype with a few counts. This chain uses TRBV12-3 or TRBV12-4 with TRBJ2-5; 9 nucleotides line up with TRBD2. Unmatched junction bases numbered 5, after V lost 8 bases and J lost 1 base. There are 14 residues in the CDR3. CDR3 DNA: TGTGCCAGCGGAAGCGGGGGGAGCCAAGAGACCCAGTACTTC. The encoded protein is CASGSGGSQETQYF.

About this clonotype: At one end, the junction sequence differs from germline, possibly due to a read error. This chain connects TRBV7-6 to TRBJ2-7; possible D gene TRBD1, 6 bases. The CDR3 spans 14 residues. Per germline, CDR1 SGHVS and CDR2 FNYEAQ. The CDR3 DNA reads as TGTGCCAACAGCCCGACCGGGACAACCTACGAGCAGTACTTC. Translating gives CANSPTGTTYEQYF.

The sample holds a few counts of this clonotype. This sequence joins TRBV14 and TRBJ1-6, with TRBD1 matching 7 bases. Germline V gene data show CDR1 as SGHDN and CDR2 as FVKESK. The ends lost 5 bases at V and 7 bases at J; junction bases unmatched: 8. CDR3 size: 15 residues. CDR3 sequence: CASSFSTGRNSPLHF. The CDR3 DNA sequence: TGTGCCAGCAGCTTCTCGACAGGGAGGAATTCACCCCTCCACTTT.

The chain combines TRBV6-5 with TRBJ2-2, with a possible D match to TRBD1 (5 bases). CDR1 and CDR2 (germline): MNHEY, SVGAGI. The CDR3 consists of 17 residues. Trimming cost V 1 base and J 5 bases, with 17 bases left between them. CDR3 protein: CASSYYLGQGGTGELFF. In DNA form, the CDR3 reads TGTGCCAGCAGTTACTACCTGGGGCAGGGTGGTACCGGGGAGCTGTTTTTT.

In this sample, this clonotype turned up a few times. This chain uses TRBV19 with TRBJ1-2; D remains ambiguous. The CDR3 length is 14 residues. CDR1 is LNHDA, CDR2 SQIVND, per germline (reference sequence). V shed 5 bases and J shed 5 bases, with 15 bases lying between them. The CDR3 bases are TGTGCCAGTAGTCCATGGAACCTGGGTTATGGCTACACCTTC. As protein: CASSPWNLGYGYTF.